The 10 T cell receptor beta chains reported below all come from one sample, sequenced in a study of cytomegalovirus exposure and HLA in healthy donors. The PCR employed 60 Vbeta primers together with 13 Jbeta primers. Measured with immunoSEQ multiplex PCR; TCRdb has only the in-frame clones, and not every one. The sample yields about 200,000 clones, approximately 86% seen once. Sequencing used PBMCs. These receptors were taken from a woman in her twenties or thirties in good health and CMV-seronegative.

V usage is TRBV30 and J usage is TRBJ2-1, with TRBD2 as a possible D gene (6 bases). The CDR3 extends over 9 amino acids. CDR1 is GTSNPN, CDR2 SVGIG, per germline (reference sequence). Trimming cost V 7 bases and J 8 bases, with 6 bases left between them. CDR3 nucleotides: TGTGCCTCGGGGGATGAGCAGTTCTTC. Translated, it gives CASGDEQFF.

Notes on this clone: Different DNA sequences within this sample yield the same CDR3. V and J are TRBV28 and TRBJ1-5; D gene unclear. The ends were cut back, 3 bases at V and 2 bases at J, with 11 bases in the middle. This CDR3 has 15 residues. Germline V gene data show CDR1 as MDHEN and CDR2 as SYDVKM. DNA of the CDR3: TGTGCCAGCAGTTTGGGCGTACGAGGCAATCAGCCCCAGCATTTT. As protein: CASSLGVRGNQPQHF.

The chain links TRBV2 to TRBJ2-7; perhaps TRBD2 as D (6 bases). The V gene lost 7 bases and the J gene lost 0 bases, with 22 bases spanning the gap. CDR3 length: 17 amino acids. Germline CDR1 is SNHLY and CDR2 is FYNNEI. The CDR3 here is CASTSPEGTPTSYEQYF. CDR3 coding DNA: TGTGCCAGCACCAGTCCGGAGGGGACTCCGACCTCCTACGAGCAGTACTTC.

In its sample, this clone was seen once. The gene calls are TRBV7-3 and TRBJ1-3; no definite D call. Trimming pared 0 bases from V and 0 bases from J, leaving 9 bases between. Germline V lookup: CDR1 SGHTA, CDR2 FQGTGA. This CDR3 has 16 amino acids. CDR3 sequence reads: CASSLTPGFSGNTIYF. The CDR3 coding sequence is TGTGCCAGCAGCTTAACGCCAGGATTCTCTGGAAACACCATATATTTT.

This chain links TRBV5-6 with TRBJ1-2; 9 bases match TRBD1. Germline V gene lookup returns CDR1 SGHDT and CDR2 YYEEEE. Losses at the gene ends were 0 bases for V and 14 bases for J; bases not matched to a gene: 5. CDR3 length equals 12 residues. The chain's CDR3 is CASSLEWTGETF. Written as DNA, the CDR3 is TGTGCCAGCAGCTTGGAATGGACAGGGGAAACCTTC.

The V gene is TRBV6-1, the J gene TRBJ1-5; TRBD1 agrees at 8 bases. V lost 7 bases, J lost 2 bases, and 7 bases stayed unmatched. This CDR3 is 15 amino acids long. Looked up from germline, CDR1 is MNHNS and CDR2 is SASEGT. The CDR3 sequence is CASNRQGRGNQPQHF. CDR3 DNA sequence: TGTGCCAGCAACCGACAGGGGCGAGGCAATCAGCCCCAGCATTTT.

The rearrangement links TRBV4-1 to TRBJ1-6, with 8 bases identical to TRBD1. After removal of 0 bases from V and 9 bases from J, the junction contained 7 bases not matched to a gene. The germline CDR1 and CDR2 sequences are MGHRA and YSYEKL. The CDR3 length is 16 residues. The CDR3 region has the DNA TGCGCCAGCAGCCAAGATCTGGGACAGGTTGCTTCACCCCTCCACTTT. Encoded protein: CASSQDLGQVASPLHF.

The genes are TRBV5-1 and TRBJ1-1, with D perhaps TRBD1 (6 bases). The V gene's germline CDR1 is SGHRS and CDR2 YFSETQ. The CDR3 runs 16 residues. The V gene lost 2 bases and the J gene lost 0 bases, with 14 bases spanning the gap. The CDR3 loop is CASSLGQLLMNTEAFF. DNA of the CDR3: TGCGCCAGCAGCTTAGGACAGCTACTCATGAACACTGAAGCTTTCTTT.

The V call is TRBV5-4, the J call TRBJ2-7; 8 nucleotides agree with TRBD1. CDR3 length: 15 amino acids. J gave up 3 bases and V 1 base, and 6 bases lay outside the gene matches. Germline values: CDR1 SGHNT, CDR2 YYREEE (reference sequence). CDR3 bases: TGTGCCAGCAGCTTGAGGACAGGGAGGTTCTACGAGCAGTACTTC. Amino acid sequence: CASSLRTGRFYEQYF.

This clone was found once. This rearrangement joins TRBV6-6 to TRBJ2-1, with TRBD2 identical over 9 bases. This CDR3 contains 15 residues. Germline values: CDR1 MNHNY, CDR2 SVGAGI (reference sequence). Germline trimming cut 0 bases from V and 5 bases from J; bases unmatched to any gene: 2. As DNA, the CDR3 is TGTGCCAGCAGTTACTCGCGGGGGGGGGACAATGAGCAGTTCTTC. Amino acids: CASSYSRGGDNEQFF.